This record concerns one TCR beta chain sequence. This CDR3 has 14 residues. From germline, CDR1 is MNHNS and CDR2 SASEGT. V gave up 3 bases and J gave up 7 bases, with 12 bases separating them. This sample was taken from a study of cytomegalovirus exposure and HLA in healthy donors. In the PCR, 60 Vbeta and 13 Jbeta primers were used. The repertoire was sequenced with immunoSEQ multiplex PCR; TCRdb's copy has only in-frame clones and lacks some. The sample consists of roughly 80,000 clones, around two thirds of them appearing once. The source is a woman between 50 and 59 years old in good health and CMV-seropositive. The chain couples TRBV6-1 to TRBJ1-4; a weak D match, TRBD1 (5 bases). The sequencing sample was made of PBMCs. The CDR3 nucleotides are TGTGCCAGCAGTGATGCAGGGCTGGGTGAAAAACTGTTTTTT. Its protein is CASSDAGLGEKLFF.